This entry lists 18 T cell receptor beta chains sequenced from one sample in a study of cytomegalovirus exposure and HLA in healthy donors. PCR primers comprised 60 Vbeta and 13 Jbeta primers. Sequencing used immunoSEQ multiplex PCR; TCRdb keeps in-frame clones, though not all of them. The data contain 180,000 or so clones, around two thirds of them singletons. The material sequenced was PBMCs. These receptors were collected from a middle-aged man in good health and CMV-seronegative.

The V call is TRBV5-5, the J call TRBJ1-2, with a tentative D call TRBD1 (5 bases). CDR1 and CDR2 (germline): SGHKS, YYEKEE (reference sequence). The CDR3 consists of 14 residues. The germline V and J ends were trimmed by 1 base and 4 bases, with 11 bases remaining between them. CDR3 nucleotide sequence: TGTGCCAGCAGCTTGCCAGGGAGGCCCTATGGCTACACCTTC. It yields the protein CASSLPGRPYGYTF.

This chain uses TRBV20-1 with TRBJ2-3; D is ambiguous. Looked up from germline, CDR1 is DFQATT and CDR2 is SNEGSKA (reference sequence). V lost 6 bases, J lost 6 bases, and 7 bases lay in between. CDR3 length: 10 amino acids. The CDR3 DNA is TGCAGTGCAGAGTTGGATACGCAGTATTTT. Translating it yields CSAELDTQYF.

The V gene is TRBV6-6, the J gene TRBJ1-5, with D perhaps TRBD1 (6 bases). The CDR3 is made up of 15 amino acids. V lost 4 bases and J 1 base, leaving 11 bases between the germline ends. Germline V lookup: CDR1 MNHNY, CDR2 SVGAGI (reference sequence). CDR3 sequence (DNA): TGTGCCAGCAGTTCCGACAGGCGAAGCAATCAGCCCCAGCATTTT. As protein: CASSSDRRSNQPQHF.

The chain carries TRBV21-1 and TRBJ1-1. TRBV21-1 is listed as a pseudogene. The CDR3 is made up of 13 amino acids. This CDR3 is CASSKVSNTEAFF. CDR3 coding DNA: TGTGCCAGCAGCAAAGTGAGTAACACTGAAGCTTTCTTT.

This clone has just a few counts. This chain connects TRBV21-1 to TRBJ1-1; TRBD1 reflects the table's D call only, with no check against the DNA. TRBV21-1 is shown as a pseudogene. This CDR3 has 17 amino acids. Here the CDR3 DNA reads TGTGCCAGCAGCAAAGACAGGAGCAGGGGGGAGAACACTGAAGCTTTCTTT. Translated: CASSKDRSRGENTEAFF.

The chain carries TRBV2 and TRBJ2-7; D not certain. The CDR3 runs to 16 residues. Trimming removed 1 base from V and 7 bases from J, with 20 bases in between. Germline V lookup: CDR1 SNHLY, CDR2 FYNNEI. The CDR3 loop is CASSEEASTAEEEQYF. CDR3 DNA: TGTGCCAGCAGTGAAGAAGCCTCGACGGCCGAGGAAGAGCAGTACTTC. The full variable domain, rest sourced from reference TRBV2 and TRBJ2-7, is EPEVTQTPSHQVTQMGQEVILRCVPISNHLYFYWYRQILGQKVEFLVSFYNNEISEKSEIFDDQFSVERPDGSNFTLKIRSTKLEDSAMYFCASSEEASTAEEEQYFGPGTRLTVT.

The chain is built from TRBV5-4 and TRBJ2-1; D is possibly TRBD2 (6 bases). CDR1 SGHNT and CDR2 YYREEE come from the germline V gene (reference sequence). The CDR3 runs to 15 residues. V lost 0 bases to trimming and J lost 2 bases, with 9 bases between them. CDR3 sequence (DNA): TGTGCCAGCAGCTTGGAGGCTAGCGCCTACAATGAGCAGTTCTTC. This translates into CASSLEASAYNEQFF.

This chain uses TRBV5-1 with TRBJ1-3, with 9 positions matching TRBD1. Losses at the gene ends were 2 bases for V and 3 bases for J; bases not matched to a gene: 6. CDR3 size: 16 residues. Germline CDR1 reads SGHRS; CDR2 reads YFSETQ. The CDR3 DNA follows: TGCGCCAGCAGCTTAGGGACAGGGTCTGGTGGAAACACCATATATTTT. Amino acid sequence: CASSLGTGSGGNTIYF. Filled out from reference TRBV5-1 and TRBJ1-3, the complete variable domain reads KAGVTQTPRYLIKTRGQQVTLSCSPISGHRSVSWYQQTPGQGLQFLFEYFSETQRNKGNFPGRFSGRQFSNSRSEMNVSTLELGDSALYLCASSLGTGSGGNTIYFGEGSWLTVV.

This clone was counted between two and nine times. The rearrangement uses TRBV18 and TRBJ1-2, with TRBD1 as a possible D gene (5 bases). CDR3 length equals 15 residues. The V and J ends lost 2 bases and 8 bases respectively, with 18 bases between them. Germline values: CDR1 KGHSH, CDR2 LQKENI. The CDR3 DNA sequence: TGTGCCAGCTCACCAGGTTCTGACAGACTGGGAGGCTACACCTTC. Its protein is CASSPGSDRLGGYTF.

The V and J genes are TRBV7-2 and TRBJ1-5; no reliable D call. CDR1 SGHTA and CDR2 FQGNSA come from the germline V gene. This CDR3 is 13 amino acids long. V was shortened by 1 base and J by 5 bases, with 6 bases between the two germline ends. The CDR3 DNA is TGTGCCAGCAGCTTAGTTCCATATCAGCCCCAGCATTTT. Translated: CASSLVPYQPQHF.

This chain links TRBV5-1 with TRBJ2-7, with D maybe TRBD1 (5 bases). V lost 0 bases, J lost 0 bases, and 10 bases lay in between. The CDR3 covers 15 residues. CDR1 is SGHRS and CDR2 is YFSETQ in the germline V gene. The CDR3 DNA reads as TGCGCCAGCAGCTTGGGTCCAGGGAACTCCTACGAGCAGTACTTC. It is translated as CASSLGPGNSYEQYF.

The rearrangement joins TRBV7-2 to TRBJ2-5, with TRBD2 matching over 7 bases. V dropped 5 bases and J dropped 5; count of bases not matched to a gene: 20. This CDR3 contains 18 residues. Germline CDR1 SGHTA, CDR2 FQGNSA. In DNA form, the CDR3 reads TGTGCCAGCAGCCCTCAAGGGATGTGGGAGGGCAAGGGGGAGACCCAGTACTTC. Translating gives CASSPQGMWEGKGETQYF.

The V and J genes are TRBV5-4 and TRBJ2-1, with D possibly TRBD2 on 6 matching bases. The CDR3 runs 14 residues. V gave up 0 bases and J gave up 11 bases, with 15 bases separating them. CDR1 and CDR2 (germline): SGHNT, YYREEE (reference sequence). The CDR3 spells CASSLGVVGRQQFF. As DNA, the CDR3 is TGTGCCAGCAGCTTGGGGGTGGTCGGGAGACAGCAGTTCTTC. Full variable domain (rest looked up from reference TRBV5-4 and TRBJ2-1): ETGVTQSPTHLIKTRGQQVTLRCSSQSGHNTVSWYQQALGQGPQFIFQYYREEENGRGNFPPRFSGLQFPNYSSELNVNALELDDSALYLCASSLGVVGRQQFFGPGTRLTVL.

The chain employs TRBV30 and TRBJ2-7; no clear D. CDR1 and CDR2 from the germline V gene are GTSNPN and SVGIG (reference sequence). V was shortened by 3 bases and J by 0 bases, with 9 bases between the two germline ends. The CDR3 consists of 13 residues. CDR3 amino acids: CAWRQASSYEQYF. CDR3 DNA: TGTGCCTGGAGGCAGGCGAGCTCCTACGAGCAGTACTTC. The variable domain in full, completed from reference TRBV30 and TRBJ2-7, reads SQTIHQWPATLVQPVGSPLSLECTVEGTSNPNLYWYRQAAGRGLQLLFYSVGIGQISSEVPQNLSASRPQDRQFILSSKKLLLSDSGFYLCAWRQASSYEQYFGPGTRLTVT.

The chain employs TRBV9 and TRBJ1-2; D is undetermined. Trimming shortened V by 4 bases and J by 0 bases, and 13 bases separated the two germline ends. Germline CDR1 and CDR2: SGDLS and YYNGEE. The CDR3 runs to 15 residues. The DNA of the CDR3 is TGTGCCAGCAGCTCTCGAGGTATAGCTAACTATGGCTACACCTTC. Protein sequence: CASSSRGIANYGYTF.

This chain links TRBV2 with TRBJ2-1; the match to TRBD2 covers 12 bases. Losses at the gene ends were 3 bases for V and 9 bases for J; bases not matched to a gene: 6. Germline assignment: CDR1 SNHLY and CDR2 FYNNEI. The CDR3 loop spans 15 amino acids. In nucleotides, the CDR3 is TGTGCCAGCAGTGATAGGCTAGCGGGAGGGTTTGAGCAGTTCTTC. It codes for CASSDRLAGGFEQFF.

This chain connects TRBV29-1 to TRBJ1-2, with 10 bases that match TRBD1. Losses at the gene ends were 3 bases for V and 7 bases for J; bases not matched to a gene: 8. This CDR3 contains 14 residues. Germline V lookup: CDR1 SQVTM, CDR2 ANQGSEA. In nucleotides, the CDR3 is TGCAGCGTTGAGGCCTCCGGGACAGGGGTTGGCTACACCTTC. It translates to CSVEASGTGVGYTF.

This chain connects TRBV7-3 to TRBJ2-2; 7 bases align to TRBD1. The CDR3 contains 15 residues. Per the germline V gene, CDR1 is SGHTA and CDR2 is FQGTGA. J was trimmed by 6 bases and V by 4 bases; bases with no gene match: 8. The CDR3 DNA reads as TGTGCCAGCAGCTCACTGGACAGGTCATCCGGGGAGCTGTTTTTT. Amino acids: CASSSLDRSSGELFF.